The 9 T cell receptor beta chains below were found in one sample sequenced in a study of T cells in Graves' hyperthyroidism and ophthalmopathy. Amplification of TCR beta CDR3 regions was performed using RNA transcripts as template. HTBI primers were used for first-round RT-PCR of the TCR CDR3. In TCRdb, the multiplex PCR reads were re-called with MiXCR into one record per CDR3 protein. The table shows under 750,000 distinct CDR3 sequences, with approximately 18% occurring only once. The sample comprised blood. These receptor sequences come from a woman aged 45-59 years with Graves' hyperthyroidism that later progressed to Graves' ophthalmopathy.

This clonotype occurred many times. V is TRBV12-3 or TRBV12-4 and J is TRBJ1-5, with 9 bases that match TRBD1. This CDR3 is built from 14 residues. The J segment lost 4 bases and the V segment lost 6 bases, leaving 4 bases of the junction unmatched. Here the CDR3 reads CASRPGTGNQPQHF. The CDR3 bases are TGTGCCAGCAGACCCGGGACAGGGAATCAGCCCCAGCATTTT.

This clonotype was found a few times. This rearrangement joins TRBV7-6 to TRBJ2-1; 7 bases are a match to TRBD2. This CDR3 region has 17 residues. The germline CDR1 and CDR2 sequences are SGHVS and FNYEAQ. After removal of 5 bases from V and 0 bases from J, the junction contained 10 bases not matched to a gene. The CDR3, as DNA: TGTGCCAGCAGCCCGTACCGGGACTATCGCTCCTACAATGAGCAGTTCTTC. Its protein product is CASSPYRDYRSYNEQFF.

This clonotype has more than one count but fewer than ten. The V gene is TRBV7-2, the J gene TRBJ2-5; maybe TRBD2 (5 bases). Germline V gene lookup returns CDR1 SGHTA and CDR2 FQGNSA. Trimming took off 0 bases at V and 0 bases at J, with 11 bases between the two ends. The CDR3 is made up of 16 amino acids. In DNA form, the CDR3 reads TGTGCCAGCAGCTTAGCGCCAGCGGAGTACCAAGAGACCCAGTACTTC. Protein product: CASSLAPAEYQETQYF.

This chain connects TRBV19 to TRBJ2-3; 9 bases match TRBD2. The V segment lost 4 bases and the J segment 8 bases; nucleotides outside the gene matches: 7. This CDR3 region has 14 residues. Looked up from germline, CDR1 is LNHDA and CDR2 is SQIVND (reference sequence). The CDR3 coding sequence is TGTGCCAGTAGTAGCGGGGGGGCAACTGGTACGCAGTATTTT. This sequence encodes CASSSGGATGTQYF. Filled out from reference TRBV19 and TRBJ2-3, the complete variable domain reads DGGITQSPKYLFRKEGQNVTLSCEQNLNHDAMYWYRQDPGQGLRLIYYSQIVNDFQKGDIAEGYSVSREKKESFPLTVTSAQKNPTAFYLCASSSGGATGTQYFGPGTRLTVL.

This clonotype was recorded at least ten times. V is TRBV20-1 and J is TRBJ2-7; D not resolved. Trimming left V 6 bases short and J 2 bases short, with 14 bases between. The CDR3 totals 13 residues. Germline lookup yields CDR1 DFQATT and CDR2 SNEGSKA (reference sequence). The CDR3 sequence: CSAVGAGTYEQYF. CDR3 DNA sequence: TGCAGTGCCGTAGGCGCTGGGACCTACGAGCAGTACTTC.

This clonotype was seen at least ten times. The rearrangement joins TRBV7-2 to TRBJ2-2, with unresolved D. This CDR3 is built from 15 residues. Trimming took 11 bases from V and 1 from J, leaving 17 bases between them. The germline gives CDR1 SGHTA, CDR2 FQGNSA. The CDR3 loop reads CAAATPYENTGELFF. For the CDR3, the DNA is TGTGCCGCAGCTACCCCTTACGAGAACACCGGGGAGCTGTTTTTT. Filled out from reference TRBV7-2 and TRBJ2-2, the complete variable domain reads GAGVSQSPSNKVTEKGKDVELRCDPISGHTALYWYRQSLGQGLEFLIYFQGNSAPDKSGLPSDRFSAERTGGSVSTLTIQRTQQEDSAVYLCAAATPYENTGELFFGEGSRLTVL.

This clonotype was counted at least ten times. V gene TRBV6-1 combines with J gene TRBJ1-5, with D possibly matching TRBD1 (5 bases). V was clipped by 6 bases and J by 5 bases, with 20 bases between them. The CDR3 has 16 residues. Per the germline V gene, CDR1 is MNHNS and CDR2 is SASEGT. CDR3 DNA: TGTGCCAGCAGATATCGGGGCCAGGGTGCCGATCAGCCCCAGCATTTT. It is translated as CASRYRGQGADQPQHF.

The chain joins TRBV7-9 to TRBJ1-1; D gene ambiguous. The V end was cut by 5 bases, the J end by 1 base, with 11 bases between. This CDR3 contains 14 residues. CDR1 is SEHNR and CDR2 is FQNEAQ in the germline V gene (reference sequence). This CDR3 is CASSNVMENTEAFF. The CDR3 nucleotides are TGTGCCAGCAGCAACGTAATGGAGAACACTGAAGCTTTCTTT.

The chain is built from TRBV10-3 and TRBJ2-1; 10 bases match TRBD2. From germline, CDR1 is ENHRY and CDR2 SYGVKD. This CDR3 contains 17 residues. The V segment lost 5 bases and the J segment 4 bases; nucleotides outside the gene matches: 11. CDR3 nucleotide sequence: TGTGCCATCAGTTTAGAGCGAGCGGGGGGGAGTTACAATGAGCAGTTCTTC. It translates to CAISLERAGGSYNEQFF.